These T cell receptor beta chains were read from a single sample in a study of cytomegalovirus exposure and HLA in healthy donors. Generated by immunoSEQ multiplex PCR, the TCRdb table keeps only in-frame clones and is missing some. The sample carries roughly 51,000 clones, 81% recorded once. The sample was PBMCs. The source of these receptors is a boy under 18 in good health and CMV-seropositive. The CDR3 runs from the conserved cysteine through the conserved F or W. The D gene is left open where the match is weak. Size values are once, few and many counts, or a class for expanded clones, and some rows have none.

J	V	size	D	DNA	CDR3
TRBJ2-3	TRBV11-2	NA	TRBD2	TGTGCCAGCAGGACACCGGGACTAGGACCAGATACGCAGTATTTT	CASRTPGLGPDTQYF
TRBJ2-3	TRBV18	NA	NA	TGTGCCAGCTCACCAGGGCCGCTAGCCTCAAAGTATTTT	CASSPGPLASKYF
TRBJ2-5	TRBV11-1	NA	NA	TGTGCCAGCAGCCAGGGGGGCAGACAAGAGACCCAGTACTTC	CASSQGGRQETQYF
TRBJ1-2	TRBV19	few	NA	TGTGCCAGTAGTATTGTGCCGAGTACAGTTGACGGCTACACCTTC	CASSIVPSTVDGYTF
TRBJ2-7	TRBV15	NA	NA	TGTGCCACCAGCATAACAGGGTTCTACGAGCAGTACTTC	CATSITGFYEQYF
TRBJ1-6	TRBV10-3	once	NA	TGTGCCATCAGGGAGGGGTCAGGATCACCCCTCCACTTT	CAIREGSGSPLHF
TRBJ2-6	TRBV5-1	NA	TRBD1	TGCGCCAGCAGAGCCCCTCCCGGGACAGGGGGACTCTCTGGGGCCAACGTCCTGACTTTC	CASRAPPGTGGLSGANVLTF
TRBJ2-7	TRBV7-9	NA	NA	TGTGCCAGCAGTTCTACAGGGCGCGAGCAGTACTTC	CASSSTGREQYF
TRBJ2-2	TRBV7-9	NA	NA	TGTTCCAGCAGCCCACTGGGAGGAGCGAACACCGGGGAGCTGTTTTTT	CSSSPLGGANTGELFF
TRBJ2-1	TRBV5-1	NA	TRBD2	TGCGCCAGCAGCTTCGGGGGGGTGATGAATGAGCAGTTCTTC	CASSFGGVMNEQFF
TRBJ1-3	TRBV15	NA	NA	TGTGCCACCAGCAGAGATCTTCGAGCAAACACCATATATTTT	CATSRDLRANTIYF
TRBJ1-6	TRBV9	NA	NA	TGTGCCAGCAGCGTACCTAATTCCCCCCTCCACTTT	CASSVPNSPLHF
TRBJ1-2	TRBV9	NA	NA	TGTGCCAGCAGCGGGGGGGAGACCAACTATGGCTACACCTTC	CASSGGETNYGYTF
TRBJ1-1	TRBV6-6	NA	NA	TGTGCCAGCATCGGTACGAACACTGAAGCTTTCTTT	CASIGTNTEAFF
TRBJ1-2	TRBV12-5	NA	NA	TGTGCTAGTGGTTCCTCGCCTCAGGGGCGCGGTTATGGCTACACCTTC	CASGSSPQGRGYGYTF
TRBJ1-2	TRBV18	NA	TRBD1	TGTGCCAGCTCATTCACAGGGGGCCGGGGCTACACCTTC	CASSFTGGRGYTF
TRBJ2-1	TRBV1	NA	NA	TGCACCAGCAGCCGGGCTGGACTAGCGGGGGTCTACGTCTACAATGAGCAGTTCTTC	CTSSRAGLAGVYVYNEQFF
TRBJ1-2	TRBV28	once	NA	TGTGCCAGCGCGGAGGATGGCTACACCTTC	CASAEDGYTF
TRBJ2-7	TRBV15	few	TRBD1	TGTGCCACCAGCGGGGGTAGGACAGGGGTCACCTACGAGCAGTACTTC	CATSGGRTGVTYEQYF
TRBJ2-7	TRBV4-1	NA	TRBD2	TGCGCCAGCAGCCAAGATCTGGCGGGGGGGGCCTACGAGCAGTACTTC	CASSQDLAGGAYEQYF
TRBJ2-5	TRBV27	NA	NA	TGTGCCAGCAGTGCATGGGATGGACAAAACCAAGAGACCCAGTACTTC	CASSAWDGQNQETQYF
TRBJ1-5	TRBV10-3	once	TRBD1	TGTGCCACCCCTCTTGGTGGGACAGGGGGCCCTATTTTTCATCAGCCCCAGCATTTT	CATPLGGTGGPIFHQPQHF
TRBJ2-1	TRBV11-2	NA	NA	TGTGCCAGCAGCTCCCAGCGGACGAGTTGGCATGAGCAGTTCTTC	CASSSQRTSWHEQFF
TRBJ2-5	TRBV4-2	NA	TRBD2	TGTGCCAGCAGCCAAGAAACTAGCGTAGAGACCCAGTACTTC	CASSQETSVETQYF
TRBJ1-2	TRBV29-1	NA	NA	TGCAGCGGTGAAGGCGGGGGGGATGGCTACACCTTC	CSGEGGGDGYTF
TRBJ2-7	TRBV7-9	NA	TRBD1	TGTGCCACCTCCCCGTGGGACAGAAGTTACGAGCAGTACTTC	CATSPWDRSYEQYF
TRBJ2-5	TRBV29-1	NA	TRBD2	TGCAGCGTTTATGGGCTAGCGGGTAAAGAGACCCAGTACTTC	CSVYGLAGKETQYF
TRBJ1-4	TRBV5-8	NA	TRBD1	TGTGCCAGCAGCTTAGGGACAGTGGCCTTACAGGAAAAACTGTTTTTT	CASSLGTVALQEKLFF
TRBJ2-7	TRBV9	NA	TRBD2	TGTGCCAGCAGCGAGGGACTAGCGGGTTTCTCCTACGAGCAGTACTTC	CASSEGLAGFSYEQYF
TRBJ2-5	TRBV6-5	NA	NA	TGTGCCAGCAGTGAAACCGAGGTCGGGACCCAGTACTTC	CASSETEVGTQYF
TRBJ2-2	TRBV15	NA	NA	TGTGCCACCAGAGACATGGACGGGGAGCTGTTTTTT	CATRDMDGELFF
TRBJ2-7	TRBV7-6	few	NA	TGTGCCATCCTTAGCACCGGCCACGAGCAGTACTTC	CAILSTGHEQYF